This T cell receptor beta chain was recovered during a study of cytomegalovirus exposure and HLA in healthy donors. Study as a whole: A prior study identified over 100 million unique TCR beta sequences from 180 million or so T cells.

The germline V gene encodes CDR1 LNHDA and CDR2 SQIVND (reference sequence). CDR3 size: 13 residues. The V segment lost 3 bases and the J segment 5 bases; nucleotides outside the gene matches: 3. PCR involved 60 Vbeta and 13 Jbeta primers. TCRdb's table, derived via immunoSEQ multiplex PCR, lists solely in-frame clones and lacks some. The repertoire holds 90,000 to 120,000 clones, approximately 76% seen once, with about 2.5% in the top ten. Study-level findings and limits: Rarity held for most TCR sequences, but there were some public TCRs that occurred in many donors. As a later analysis revealed, most CMV-associated TCR beta chains appeared HLA-restricted. Common viral pathogens seemed, in a later analysis, to connect with several of the most significant clusters.

This clone was detected once. Its matching antigen is unknown. The rearrangement links TRBV19 to TRBJ2-5, with 7 positions matching TRBD2. The sample consisted of PBMCs. The origin of this receptor is a man aged 18 to 30 in good health and CMV-seronegative. The DNA of the CDR3 is TGTGCCAGTAGTATCCTCGGGGGGGAGACCCAGTACTTC. This gives the protein CASSILGGETQYF.